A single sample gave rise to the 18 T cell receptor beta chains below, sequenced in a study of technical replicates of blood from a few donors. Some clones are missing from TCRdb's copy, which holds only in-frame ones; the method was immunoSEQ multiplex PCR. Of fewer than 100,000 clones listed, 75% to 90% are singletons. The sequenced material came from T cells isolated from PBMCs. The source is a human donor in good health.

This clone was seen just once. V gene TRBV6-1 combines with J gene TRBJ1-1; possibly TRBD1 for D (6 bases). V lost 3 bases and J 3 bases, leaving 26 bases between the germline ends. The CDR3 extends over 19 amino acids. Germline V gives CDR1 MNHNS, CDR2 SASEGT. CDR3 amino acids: CASSDNPNRAWVWHTEAFF. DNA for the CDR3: TGTGCCAGCAGTGATAACCCCAACAGGGCTTGGGTGTGGCACACTGAAGCTTTCTTT.

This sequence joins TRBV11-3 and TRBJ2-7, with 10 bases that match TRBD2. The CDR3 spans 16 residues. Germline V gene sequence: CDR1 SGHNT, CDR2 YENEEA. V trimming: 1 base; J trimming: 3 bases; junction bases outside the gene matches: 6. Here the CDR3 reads CASSLGIAGGFYEQYF. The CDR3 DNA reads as TGTGCCAGCAGCTTAGGGATAGCGGGAGGTTTCTACGAGCAGTACTTC.

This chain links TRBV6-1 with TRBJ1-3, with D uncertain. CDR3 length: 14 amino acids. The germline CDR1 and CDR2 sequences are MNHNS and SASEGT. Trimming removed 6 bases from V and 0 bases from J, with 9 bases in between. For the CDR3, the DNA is TGTGCCAGCAGGGCGGGATCCTCTGGAAACACCATATATTTT. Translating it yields CASRAGSSGNTIYF.

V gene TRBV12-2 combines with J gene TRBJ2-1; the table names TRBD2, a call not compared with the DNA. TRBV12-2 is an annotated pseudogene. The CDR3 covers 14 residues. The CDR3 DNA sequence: TGTGCAAGTCGCCCGAGCTATGAGTACAATGAGCAGTTCTTC. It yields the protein CASRPSYEYNEQFF.

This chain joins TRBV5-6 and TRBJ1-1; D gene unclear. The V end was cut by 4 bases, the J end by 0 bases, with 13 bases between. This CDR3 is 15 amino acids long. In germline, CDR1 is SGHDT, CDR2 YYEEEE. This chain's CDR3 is CASSEIRGMNTEAFF. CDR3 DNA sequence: TGTGCCAGCAGCGAAATACGGGGTATGAACACTGAAGCTTTCTTT.

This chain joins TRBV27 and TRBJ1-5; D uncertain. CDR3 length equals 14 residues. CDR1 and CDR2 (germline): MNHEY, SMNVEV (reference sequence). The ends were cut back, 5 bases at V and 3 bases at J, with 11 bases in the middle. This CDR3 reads CASSLSGFNQPQHF. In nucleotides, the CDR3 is TGTGCCAGCAGTCTGTCGGGTTTCAATCAGCCCCAGCATTTT.

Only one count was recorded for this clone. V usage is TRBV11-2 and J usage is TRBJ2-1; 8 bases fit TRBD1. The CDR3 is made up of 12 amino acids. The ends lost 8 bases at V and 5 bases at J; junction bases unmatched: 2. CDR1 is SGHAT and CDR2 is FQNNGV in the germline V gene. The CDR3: CASGQGNNEQFF. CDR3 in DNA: TGTGCCAGCGGACAGGGTAACAATGAGCAGTTCTTC.

DNA of the CDR3: TGTGCCAGCAGCTTCGGAACTAGCGGGAGGGATACGCAGTATTTT. As protein: CASSFGTSGRDTQYF. This chain connects TRBV7-9 to TRBJ2-3; 12 bases fit TRBD2. CDR1 and CDR2 (germline): SEHNR, FQNEAQ (reference sequence). Trimming removed 3 bases from V and 6 bases from J; junction bases left unmatched: 4. The CDR3 sequence is 15 residues long. Full variable domain (missing parts from reference TRBV7-9 and TRBJ2-3): DTGVSQNPRHKITKRGQNVTFRCDPISEHNRLYWYRQTLGQGPEFLTYFQNEAQLEKSRLLSDRFSAERPKGSFSTLEIQRTEQGDSAMYLCASSFGTSGRDTQYFGPGTRLTVL.

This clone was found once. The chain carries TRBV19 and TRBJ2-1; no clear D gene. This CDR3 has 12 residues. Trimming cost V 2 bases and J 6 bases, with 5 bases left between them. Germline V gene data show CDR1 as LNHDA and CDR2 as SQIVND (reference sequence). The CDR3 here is CASSIRSNEQFF. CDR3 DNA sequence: TGTGCCAGTAGTATACGGTCCAATGAGCAGTTCTTC.

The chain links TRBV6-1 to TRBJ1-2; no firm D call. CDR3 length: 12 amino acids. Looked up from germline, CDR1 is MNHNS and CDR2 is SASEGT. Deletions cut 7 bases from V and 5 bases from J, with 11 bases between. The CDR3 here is CASNFAEYGYTF. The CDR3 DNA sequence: TGTGCCAGCAATTTTGCGGAGTATGGCTACACCTTC.

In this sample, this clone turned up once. The CDR3 DNA follows: TGTGCCAGCAGCCAAGCTGGGGGGGGATTATATGGCTACACCTTC. This gives the protein CASSQAGGGLYGYTF. This sequence joins TRBV14 and TRBJ1-2; weak D call: TRBD1 (5 bases). V lost 1 base and J 5 bases, leaving 14 bases between the germline ends. The CDR3 length is 15 residues. Germline CDR1 reads SGHDN; CDR2 reads FVKESK. Combining the CDR3 with reference TRBV14 and TRBJ1-2 gives the whole variable domain EAGVTQFPSHSVIEKGQTVTLRCDPISGHDNLYWYRRVMGKEIKFLLHFVKESKQDESGMPNNRFLAERTGGTYSTLKVQPAELEDSGVYFCASSQAGGGLYGYTFGSGTRLTVV.

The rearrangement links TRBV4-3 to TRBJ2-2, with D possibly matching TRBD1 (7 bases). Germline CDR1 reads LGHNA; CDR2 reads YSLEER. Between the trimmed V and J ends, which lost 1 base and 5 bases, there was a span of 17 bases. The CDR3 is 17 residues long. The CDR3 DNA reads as TGCGCCAGCAGCCAAGTCAGGGGGGAGAAGGGTACCGGGGAGCTGTTTTTT. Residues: CASSQVRGEKGTGELFF.

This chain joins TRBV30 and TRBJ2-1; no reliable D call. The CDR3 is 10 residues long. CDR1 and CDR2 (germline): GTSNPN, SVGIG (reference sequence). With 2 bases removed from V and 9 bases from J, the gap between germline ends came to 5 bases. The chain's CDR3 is CAWSSSEQFF. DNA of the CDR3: TGTGCCTGGAGTTCTAGTGAGCAGTTCTTC.

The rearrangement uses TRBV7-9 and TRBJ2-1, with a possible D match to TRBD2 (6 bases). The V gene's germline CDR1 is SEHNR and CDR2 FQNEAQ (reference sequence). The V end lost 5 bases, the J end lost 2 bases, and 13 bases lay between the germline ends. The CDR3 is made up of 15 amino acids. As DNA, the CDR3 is TGTGCCAGCAGCCACCGTAGCGGAACCTACAATGAGCAGTTCTTC. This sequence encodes CASSHRSGTYNEQFF.

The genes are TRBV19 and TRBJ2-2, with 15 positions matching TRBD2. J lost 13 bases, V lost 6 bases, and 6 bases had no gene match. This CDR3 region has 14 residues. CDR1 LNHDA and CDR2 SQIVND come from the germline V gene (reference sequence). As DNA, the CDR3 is TGTGCCAGTAGGGGACTAGCGGGAGGTATCGGGCTGTTTTTT. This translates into CASRGLAGGIGLFF.

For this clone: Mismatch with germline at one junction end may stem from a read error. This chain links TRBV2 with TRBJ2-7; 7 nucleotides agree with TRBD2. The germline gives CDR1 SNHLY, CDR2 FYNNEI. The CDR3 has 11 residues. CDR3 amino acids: CAGREGYEQYF. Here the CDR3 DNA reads TGTGCCGGCAGGGAGGGGTACGAGCAGTACTTC.

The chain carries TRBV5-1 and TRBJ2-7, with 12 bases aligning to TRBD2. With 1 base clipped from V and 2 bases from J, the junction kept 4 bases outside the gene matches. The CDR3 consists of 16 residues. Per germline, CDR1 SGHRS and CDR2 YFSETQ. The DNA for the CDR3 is TGCGCCAGCAGCTTGACTAGCGGGAGGACCGCCTACGAGCAGTACTTC. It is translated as CASSLTSGRTAYEQYF.

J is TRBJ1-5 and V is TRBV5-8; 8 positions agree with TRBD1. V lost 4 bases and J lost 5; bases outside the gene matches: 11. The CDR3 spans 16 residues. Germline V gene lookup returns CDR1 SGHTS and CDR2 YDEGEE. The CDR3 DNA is TGTGCCAGCAGCAGAGACCAGGGGGCGCAGGATCAGCCCCAGCATTTT. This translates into CASSRDQGAQDQPQHF.